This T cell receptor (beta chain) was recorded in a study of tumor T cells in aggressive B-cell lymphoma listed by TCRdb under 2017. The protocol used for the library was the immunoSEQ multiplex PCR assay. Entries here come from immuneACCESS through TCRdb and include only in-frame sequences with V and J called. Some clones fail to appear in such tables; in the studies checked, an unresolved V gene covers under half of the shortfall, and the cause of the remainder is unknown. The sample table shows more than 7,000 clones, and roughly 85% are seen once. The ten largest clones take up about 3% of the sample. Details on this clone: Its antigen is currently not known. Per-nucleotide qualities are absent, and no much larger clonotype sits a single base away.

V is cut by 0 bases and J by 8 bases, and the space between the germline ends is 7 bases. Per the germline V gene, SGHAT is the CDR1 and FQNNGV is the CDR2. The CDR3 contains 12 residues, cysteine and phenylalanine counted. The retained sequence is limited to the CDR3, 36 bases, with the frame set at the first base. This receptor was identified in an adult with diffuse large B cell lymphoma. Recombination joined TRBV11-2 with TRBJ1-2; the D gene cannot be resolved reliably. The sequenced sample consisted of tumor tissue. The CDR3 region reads CASSLEREGYTF. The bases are TGTGCCAGCAGCTTAGAGAGAGAGGGCTACACCTTC.